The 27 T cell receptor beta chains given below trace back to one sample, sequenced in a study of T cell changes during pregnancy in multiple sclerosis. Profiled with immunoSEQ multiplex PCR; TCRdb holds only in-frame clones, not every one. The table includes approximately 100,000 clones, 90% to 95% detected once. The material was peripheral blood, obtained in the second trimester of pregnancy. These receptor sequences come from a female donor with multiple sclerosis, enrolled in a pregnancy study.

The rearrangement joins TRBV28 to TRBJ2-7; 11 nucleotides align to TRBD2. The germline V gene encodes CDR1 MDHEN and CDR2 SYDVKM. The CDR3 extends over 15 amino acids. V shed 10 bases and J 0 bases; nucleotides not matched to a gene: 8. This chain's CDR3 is CATLGLAGVSYEQYF. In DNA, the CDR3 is TGTGCCACCCTAGGACTAGCGGGTGTCTCCTACGAGCAGTACTTC.

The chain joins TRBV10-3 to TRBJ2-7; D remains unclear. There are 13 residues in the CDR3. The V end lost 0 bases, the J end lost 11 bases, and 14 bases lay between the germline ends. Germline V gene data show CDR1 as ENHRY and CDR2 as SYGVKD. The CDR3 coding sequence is TGTGCCATCAGTGAGTCAACCGCCGGTTCGGAGTACTTC. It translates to CAISESTAGSEYF.

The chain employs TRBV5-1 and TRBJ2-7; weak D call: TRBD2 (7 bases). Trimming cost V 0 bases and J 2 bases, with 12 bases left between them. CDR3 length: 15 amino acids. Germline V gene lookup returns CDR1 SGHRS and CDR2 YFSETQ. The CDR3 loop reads CASSLGRGGPYEQYF. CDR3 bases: TGCGCCAGCAGCTTGGGACGCGGGGGCCCCTACGAGCAGTACTTC.

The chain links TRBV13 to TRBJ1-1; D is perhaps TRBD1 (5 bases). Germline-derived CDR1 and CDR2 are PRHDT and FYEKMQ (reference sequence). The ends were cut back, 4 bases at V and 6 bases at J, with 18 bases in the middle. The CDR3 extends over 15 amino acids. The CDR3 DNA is TGTGCCAGCAGCTCCCTAGGAGGGGCAGAGGCTGAAGCTTTCTTT. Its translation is CASSSLGGAEAEAFF. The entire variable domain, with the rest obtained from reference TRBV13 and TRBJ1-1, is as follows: AAGVIQSPRHLIKEKRETATLKCYPIPRHDTVYWYQQGPGQDPQFLISFYEKMQSDKGSIPDRFSAQQFSDYHSELNMSSLELGDSALYFCASSSLGGAEAEAFFGQGTRLTVV.

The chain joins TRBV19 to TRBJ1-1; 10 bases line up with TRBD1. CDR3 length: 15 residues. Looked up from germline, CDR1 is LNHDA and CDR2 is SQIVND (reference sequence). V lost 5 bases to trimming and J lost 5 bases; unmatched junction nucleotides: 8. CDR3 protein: CASSWDRGGRTEAFF. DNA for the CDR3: TGTGCCAGTAGTTGGGACAGGGGAGGAAGAACTGAAGCTTTCTTT.

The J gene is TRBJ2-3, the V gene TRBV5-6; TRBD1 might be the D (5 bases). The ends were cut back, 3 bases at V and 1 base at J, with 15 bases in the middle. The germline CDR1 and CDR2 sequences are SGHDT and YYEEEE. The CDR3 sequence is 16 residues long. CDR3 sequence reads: CASSSGTGFGTDTQYF. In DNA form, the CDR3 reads TGTGCCAGCAGCTCGGGCACAGGTTTCGGCACAGATACGCAGTATTTT.

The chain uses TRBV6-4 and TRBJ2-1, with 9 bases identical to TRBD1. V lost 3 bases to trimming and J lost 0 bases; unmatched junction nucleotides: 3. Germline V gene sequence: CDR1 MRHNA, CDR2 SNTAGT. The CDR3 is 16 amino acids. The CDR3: CASSEQGAPSYNEQFF. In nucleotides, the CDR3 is TGTGCCAGCAGTGAACAGGGGGCTCCCTCCTACAATGAGCAGTTCTTC.

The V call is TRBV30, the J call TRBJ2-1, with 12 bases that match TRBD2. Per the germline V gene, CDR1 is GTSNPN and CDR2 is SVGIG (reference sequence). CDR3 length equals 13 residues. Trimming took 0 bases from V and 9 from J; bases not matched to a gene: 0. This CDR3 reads CAWSVLAGGEQFF. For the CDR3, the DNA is TGTGCCTGGAGTGTACTAGCGGGAGGTGAGCAGTTCTTC.

CDR3 loop: CAVGASTDTQYF. In DNA form, the CDR3 reads TGTGCCGTGGGGGCCAGCACAGATACGCAGTATTTT. J is TRBJ2-3 and V is TRBV28, with a possible D match to TRBD1 (6 bases). Trimming took 11 bases from V and 0 from J, leaving 9 bases between them. Germline V gives CDR1 MDHEN, CDR2 SYDVKM. This CDR3 is built from 12 residues.

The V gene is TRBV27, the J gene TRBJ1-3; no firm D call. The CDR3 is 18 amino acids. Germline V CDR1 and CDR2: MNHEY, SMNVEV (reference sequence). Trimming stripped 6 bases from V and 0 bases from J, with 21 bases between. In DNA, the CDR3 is TGTGCCAGCAGGCCGCCCGAGGAATGTCAAAGCTCTGGAAACACCATATATTTT. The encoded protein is CASRPPEECQSSGNTIYF.

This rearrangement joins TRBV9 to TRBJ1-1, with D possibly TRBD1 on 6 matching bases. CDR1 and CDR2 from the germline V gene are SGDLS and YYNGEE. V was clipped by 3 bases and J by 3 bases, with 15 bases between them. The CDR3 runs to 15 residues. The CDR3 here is CASSALQGRYTEAFF. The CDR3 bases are TGTGCCAGCAGCGCCCTACAGGGTAGGTACACTGAAGCTTTCTTT.

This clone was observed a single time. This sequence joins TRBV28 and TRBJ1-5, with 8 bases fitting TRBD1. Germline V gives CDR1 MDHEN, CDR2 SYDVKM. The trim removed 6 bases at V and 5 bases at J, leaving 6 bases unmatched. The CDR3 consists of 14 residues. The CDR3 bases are TGTGCCAGCAGCTGGACAGGGTTGGATCAGCCCCAGCATTTT. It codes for CASSWTGLDQPQHF.

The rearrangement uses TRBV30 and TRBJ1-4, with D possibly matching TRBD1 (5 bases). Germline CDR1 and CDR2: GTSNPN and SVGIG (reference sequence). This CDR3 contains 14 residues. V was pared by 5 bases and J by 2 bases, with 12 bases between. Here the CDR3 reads CAWRRVRTNEKLFF. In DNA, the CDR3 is TGTGCCTGGCGCAGGGTGAGGACTAATGAAAAACTGTTTTTT.

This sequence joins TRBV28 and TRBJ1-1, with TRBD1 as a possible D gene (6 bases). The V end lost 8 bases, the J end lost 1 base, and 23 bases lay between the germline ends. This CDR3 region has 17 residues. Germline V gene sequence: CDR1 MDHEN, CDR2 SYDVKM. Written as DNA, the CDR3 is TGTGCCAGCCCAAGGGCAGGGGTCCCTTCAAAGAACACTGAAGCTTTCTTT. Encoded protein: CASPRAGVPSKNTEAFF. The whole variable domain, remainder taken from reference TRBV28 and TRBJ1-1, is DVKVTQSSRYLVKRTGEKVFLECVQDMDHENMFWYRQDPGLGLRLIYFSYDVKMKEKGDIPEGYSVSREKKERFSLILESASTNQTSMYLCASPRAGVPSKNTEAFFGQGTRLTVV.

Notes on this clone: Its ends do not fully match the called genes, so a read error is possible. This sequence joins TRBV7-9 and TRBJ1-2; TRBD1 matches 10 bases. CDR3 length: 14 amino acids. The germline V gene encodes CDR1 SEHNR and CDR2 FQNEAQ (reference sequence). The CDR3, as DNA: TGTGCCAGCAGCGTAGCCGGGACAGGGGTTGGCTACACCTTC. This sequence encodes CASSVAGTGVGYTF.

In DNA form, the CDR3 reads TGTGCCAGTAGTATAGAAGTCAGGAGGCAAGAGACCCAGTACTTC. This sequence encodes CASSIEVRRQETQYF. J is TRBJ2-5 and V is TRBV19; a possible D gene is TRBD2 (5 bases). Germline CDR1 LNHDA, CDR2 SQIVND (reference sequence). Trimming stripped 0 bases from V and 2 bases from J, with 10 bases between. This CDR3 has 15 residues.

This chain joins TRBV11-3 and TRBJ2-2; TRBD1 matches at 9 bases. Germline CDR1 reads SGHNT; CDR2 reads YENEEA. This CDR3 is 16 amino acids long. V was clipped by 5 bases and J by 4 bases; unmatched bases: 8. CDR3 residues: CASSRGRQGGTGELFF. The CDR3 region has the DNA TGTGCCAGCAGCCGAGGGAGACAGGGGGGCACCGGGGAGCTGTTTTTT.

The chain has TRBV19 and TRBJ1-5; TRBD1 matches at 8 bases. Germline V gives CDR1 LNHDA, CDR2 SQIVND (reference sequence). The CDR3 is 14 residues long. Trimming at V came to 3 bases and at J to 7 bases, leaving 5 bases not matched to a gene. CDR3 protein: CASSIGQGRQPQHF. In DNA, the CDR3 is TGTGCCAGTAGTATCGGACAGGGCAGACAGCCCCAGCATTTT.

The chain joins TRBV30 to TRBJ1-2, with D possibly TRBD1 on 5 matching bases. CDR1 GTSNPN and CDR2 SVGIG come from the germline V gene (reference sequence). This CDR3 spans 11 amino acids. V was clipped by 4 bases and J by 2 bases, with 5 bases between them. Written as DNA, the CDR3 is TGTGCCTGGAACAGGAACTATGGCTACACCTTC. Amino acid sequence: CAWNRNYGYTF.

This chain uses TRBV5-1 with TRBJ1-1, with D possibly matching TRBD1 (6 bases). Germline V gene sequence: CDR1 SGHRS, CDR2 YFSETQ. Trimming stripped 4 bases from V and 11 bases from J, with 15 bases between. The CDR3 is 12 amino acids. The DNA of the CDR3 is TGCGCCAGCAGCGCCGACAGGAGTTTGGCTTTCTTT. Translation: CASSADRSLAFF.

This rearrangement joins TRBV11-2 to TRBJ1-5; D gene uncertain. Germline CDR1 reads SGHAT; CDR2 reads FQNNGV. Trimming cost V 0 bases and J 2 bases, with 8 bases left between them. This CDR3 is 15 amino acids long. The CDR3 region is CASSLDGRRNQPQHF. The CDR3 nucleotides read TGTGCCAGCAGCTTAGATGGCAGGCGCAATCAGCCCCAGCATTTT.

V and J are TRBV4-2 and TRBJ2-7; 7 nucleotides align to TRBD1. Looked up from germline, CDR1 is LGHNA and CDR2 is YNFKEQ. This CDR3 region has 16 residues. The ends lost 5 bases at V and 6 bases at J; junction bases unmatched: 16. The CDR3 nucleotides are TGTGCCAGCAGCTTTCGCCAAAGGGGAGAGGGGGCCGAGCAGTACTTC. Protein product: CASSFRQRGEGAEQYF.

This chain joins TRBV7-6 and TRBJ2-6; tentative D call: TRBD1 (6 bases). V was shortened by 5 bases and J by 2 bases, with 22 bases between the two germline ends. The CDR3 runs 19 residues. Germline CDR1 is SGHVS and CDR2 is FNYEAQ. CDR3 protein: CASSPMARQAGPGANVLTF. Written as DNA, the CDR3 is TGTGCCAGCAGCCCAATGGCTCGACAGGCTGGGCCTGGGGCCAACGTCCTGACTTTC.

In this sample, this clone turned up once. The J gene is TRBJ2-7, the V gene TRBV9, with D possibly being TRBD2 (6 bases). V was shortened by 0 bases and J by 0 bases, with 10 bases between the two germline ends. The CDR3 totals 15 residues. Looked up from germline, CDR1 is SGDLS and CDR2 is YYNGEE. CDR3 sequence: CASSVAGTGSYEQYF. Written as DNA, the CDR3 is TGTGCCAGCAGCGTAGCCGGGACTGGCTCCTACGAGCAGTACTTC.

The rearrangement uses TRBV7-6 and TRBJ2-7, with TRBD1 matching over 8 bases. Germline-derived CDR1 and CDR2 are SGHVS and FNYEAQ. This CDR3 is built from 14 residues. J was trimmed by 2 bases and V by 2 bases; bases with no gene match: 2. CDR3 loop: CASSLQGAAYEQYF. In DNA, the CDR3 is TGTGCCAGCAGCTTACAGGGGGCCGCCTACGAGCAGTACTTC.

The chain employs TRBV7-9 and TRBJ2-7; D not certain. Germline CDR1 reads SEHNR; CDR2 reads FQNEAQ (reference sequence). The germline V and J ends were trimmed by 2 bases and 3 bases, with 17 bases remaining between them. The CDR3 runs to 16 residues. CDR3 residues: CASSLYPKRPHYEQYF. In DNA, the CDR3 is TGTGCCAGCAGCTTATACCCGAAGCGACCTCACTACGAGCAGTACTTC.

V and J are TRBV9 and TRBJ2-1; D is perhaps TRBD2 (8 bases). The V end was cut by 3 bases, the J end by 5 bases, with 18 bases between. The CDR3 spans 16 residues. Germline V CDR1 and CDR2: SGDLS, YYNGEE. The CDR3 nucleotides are TGTGCCAGCAGCGCAGGGGGAGGGCGGGGGGACAATGAGCAGTTCTTC. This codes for CASSAGGGRGDNEQFF.